This TCR beta chain emerged from a study of T cell changes during pregnancy in multiple sclerosis. Some clones are missing from TCRdb's copy, which holds only in-frame ones; the method was immunoSEQ multiplex PCR. The table includes more than 15,000 clones, over 70% detected once. This CDR3 region has 14 residues. The germline V and J ends were trimmed by 3 bases and 1 base, with 9 bases remaining between them. Germline CDR1 reads LGHNA; CDR2 reads YNFKEQ. The chain carries TRBV4-2 and TRBJ1-1, with D maybe TRBD1 (6 bases). This receptor was taken from a female donor in good health, enrolled as a control in a pregnancy study. Source: CD8+ T cells from peripheral blood mononuclear cells, taken in the third trimester of pregnancy. DNA for the CDR3: TGTGCCAGCAGCCACGCAGGGGAGAACACTGAAGCTTTCTTT. Its protein is CASSHAGENTEAFF.